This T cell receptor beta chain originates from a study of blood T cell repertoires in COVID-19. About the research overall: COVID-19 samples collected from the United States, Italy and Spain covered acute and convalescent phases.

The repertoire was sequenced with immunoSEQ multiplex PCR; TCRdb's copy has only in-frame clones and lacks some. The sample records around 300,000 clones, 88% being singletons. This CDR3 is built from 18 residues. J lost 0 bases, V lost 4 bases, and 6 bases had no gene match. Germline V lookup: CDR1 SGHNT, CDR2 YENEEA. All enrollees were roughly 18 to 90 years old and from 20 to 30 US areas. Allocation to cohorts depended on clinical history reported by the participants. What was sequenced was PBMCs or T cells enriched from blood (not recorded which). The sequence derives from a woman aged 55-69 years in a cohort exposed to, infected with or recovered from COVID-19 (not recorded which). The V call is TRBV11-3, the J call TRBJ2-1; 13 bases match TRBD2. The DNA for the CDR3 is TGTGCCAGCAGCTCCGGACTAGCGGGAGACCGCTCCTACAATGAGCAGTTCTTC. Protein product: CASSSGLAGDRSYNEQFF.